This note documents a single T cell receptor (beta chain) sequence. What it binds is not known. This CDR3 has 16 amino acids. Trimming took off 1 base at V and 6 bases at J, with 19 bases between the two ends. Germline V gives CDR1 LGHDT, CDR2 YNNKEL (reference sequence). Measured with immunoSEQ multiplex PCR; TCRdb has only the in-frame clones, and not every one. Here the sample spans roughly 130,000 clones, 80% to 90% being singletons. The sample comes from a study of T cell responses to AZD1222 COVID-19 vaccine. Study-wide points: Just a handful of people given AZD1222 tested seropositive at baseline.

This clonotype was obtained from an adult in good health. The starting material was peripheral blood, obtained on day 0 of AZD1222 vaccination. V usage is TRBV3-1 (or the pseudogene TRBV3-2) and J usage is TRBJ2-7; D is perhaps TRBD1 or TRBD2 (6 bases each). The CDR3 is CASSQGFGGAVGEQYF. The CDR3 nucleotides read TGTGCCAGCAGCCAAGGGTTCGGGGGCGCAGTCGGCGAGCAGTACTTC.